This T cell receptor beta chain was retrieved from a study of blood T cell repertoires in COVID-19. Looking at the study overall: Samples came from the United States, Italy and Spain, spanning acute and convalescent COVID-19.

This clone showed up just once. Here immunoSEQ multiplex PCR was the method, and the copy in TCRdb shows in-frame clones only, minus some. This sample has about 21,000 clones, with about 89% found just once. CDR1 WNHNN and CDR2 SYGVQD come from the germline V gene (reference sequence). CDR3 size: 14 residues. V was clipped by 8 bases and J by 2 bases, with 15 bases between them. The specimen was peripheral blood. The chain carries TRBV10-1 and TRBJ1-1, with D possibly matching TRBD1 (6 bases). This receptor was obtained from a man aged 70-80 years with active COVID-19. The CDR3 DNA reads as TGCGCCAGCGGTCCGGGACACCTAAACACTGAAGCTTTCTTT. Translated: CASGPGHLNTEAFF.